The 28 T cell receptor beta chains below were found in one sample sequenced in a study of blood T cell repertoires in COVID-19. The repertoire was sequenced with immunoSEQ multiplex PCR; TCRdb's copy has only in-frame clones and lacks some. This sample carries 55,000 to 75,000 clones, 80% to 90% of them seen once, and the ten largest clones take 15% to 19%. Sequencing was performed on peripheral blood. The receptors were gathered from a man aged 80 or over with acute or convalescent COVID-19.

V is TRBV28 and J is TRBJ2-7, with 8 nucleotides matching TRBD2. Germline assignment: CDR1 MDHEN and CDR2 SYDVKM. This CDR3 is built from 14 residues. The junction had 5 bases not matched to a gene; V was cut back by 2 bases and J by 5 bases. CDR3 nucleotides: TGTGCCAGCAGTTTAAGCGGGAGCGTCAACGAGCAGTACTTC. Translation gives CASSLSGSVNEQYF.

In nucleotides, the CDR3 is TGTGCCAGCAGCGGCGGCCTTCTTAGAAACACCATATATTTT. Amino acids: CASSGGLLRNTIYF. This chain connects TRBV9 to TRBJ1-3; D gene unclear. The V end was cut by 3 bases, the J end by 5 bases, with 12 bases between. Germline-derived CDR1 and CDR2 are SGDLS and YYNGEE. The CDR3 consists of 14 residues.

This clone was observed once. The chain combines TRBV5-1 with TRBJ1-1; 7 bases are a match to TRBD1. After removal of 5 bases from V and 0 bases from J, the junction contained 7 bases not matched to a gene. Germline CDR1 and CDR2: SGHRS and YFSETQ. CDR3 length: 15 amino acids. The CDR3 nucleotides are TGCGCCAGCAGACCGGGACAGATCTTGAACACTGAAGCTTTCTTT. Amino acids: CASRPGQILNTEAFF.

V gene TRBV15 combines with J gene TRBJ2-3; TRBD1 matches 7 bases. The CDR3 covers 14 residues. Trimming at V came to 8 bases and at J to 4 bases, leaving 9 bases not matched to a gene. CDR1 LNHNV and CDR2 YYDKDF come from the germline V gene (reference sequence). Written as DNA, the CDR3 is TGTGCCACCGGCTCTCGAGGGGGCCCAGATACGCAGTATTTT. Translation gives CATGSRGGPDTQYF.

The V and J genes are TRBV6-5 and TRBJ2-7; 10 nucleotides line up with TRBD2. J was trimmed by 3 bases and V by 7 bases; bases with no gene match: 6. The length of the CDR3 is 14 residues. Germline lookup yields CDR1 MNHEY and CDR2 SVGAGI. CDR3 loop: CASKPSGSNYEQYF. The CDR3 coding sequence is TGTGCCAGCAAACCTAGCGGGAGTAACTACGAGCAGTACTTC.

V is TRBV3-1 (or the pseudogene TRBV3-2) and J is TRBJ2-2; a possible D gene is TRBD2 (6 bases). The CDR3 runs 13 residues. Germline CDR1 is LGHDT and CDR2 is YNNKEL (reference sequence). With 3 bases removed from V and 5 bases from J, the gap between germline ends came to 7 bases. The CDR3 here is CASSQAGTGELFF. In nucleotides, the CDR3 is TGTGCCAGCAGCCAGGCGGGAACCGGGGAGCTGTTTTTT.

The rearrangement links TRBV3-1 (or the pseudogene TRBV3-2) to TRBJ2-3; a possible D gene is TRBD2 (5 bases). V lost 4 bases and J 1 base, leaving 12 bases between the germline ends. This CDR3 comprises 15 residues. CDR1 is LGHDT and CDR2 is YNNKEL in the germline V gene (reference sequence). Here the CDR3 reads CASSLGDSGTDTQYF. CDR3 bases: TGTGCCAGCAGCCTTGGAGATAGCGGCACAGATACGCAGTATTTT.

The chain links TRBV27 to TRBJ1-4, with D possibly TRBD1 on 6 matching bases. Trimming pared 8 bases from V and 4 bases from J, leaving 17 bases between. CDR3 size: 15 residues. The germline V gene has CDR1 MNHEY and CDR2 SMNVEV (reference sequence). The CDR3 is CASARGGGINEKLFF. DNA of the CDR3: TGTGCCAGCGCAAGGGGAGGGGGTATTAATGAAAAACTGTTTTTT.

This clone was counted at least ten times. This chain uses TRBV5-1 with TRBJ2-4, with 7 bases identical to TRBD2. The CDR3 length is 16 residues. Trimming at V came to 0 bases and at J to 10 bases, leaving 13 bases not matched to a gene. Germline V lookup: CDR1 SGHRS, CDR2 YFSETQ. This CDR3 reads CASSLEVGRASGIQYF. CDR3 nucleotides: TGCGCCAGCAGCTTGGAGGTGGGGAGGGCGTCCGGTATTCAGTACTTC.

The chain carries TRBV7-2 and TRBJ1-5, with 7 bases aligning to TRBD1. CDR3 length: 14 amino acids. V was clipped by 4 bases and J by 10 bases; unmatched bases: 10. Germline assignment: CDR1 SGHTA and CDR2 FQGNSA. CDR3 residues: CASSSRQGVSPQHF. The CDR3 DNA follows: TGTGCCAGCAGCTCGAGACAGGGTGTCAGCCCCCAGCATTTT. The full variable domain, in which reference TRBV7-2 and TRBJ1-5 provide the parts outside the CDR3, is GAGVSQSPSNKVTEKGKDVELRCDPISGHTALYWYRQSLGQGLEFLIYFQGNSAPDKSGLPSDRFSAERTGGSVSTLTIQRTQQEDSAVYLCASSSRQGVSPQHFGDGTRLSIL.

V usage is TRBV4-3 and J usage is TRBJ2-1, with D possibly being TRBD1 (5 bases). The CDR3 loop spans 17 amino acids. With 1 base removed from V and 0 bases from J, the gap between germline ends came to 13 bases. The germline V gene encodes CDR1 LGHNA and CDR2 YSLEER. The CDR3 region is CASSQGLQVVSYNEQFF. The DNA for the CDR3 is TGCGCCAGCAGCCAAGGCTTACAGGTTGTCTCCTACAATGAGCAGTTCTTC.

This chain joins TRBV4-3 and TRBJ1-6, with TRBD1 matching over 8 bases. V dropped 3 bases and J dropped 1; count of bases not matched to a gene: 2. CDR1 and CDR2 from the germline V gene are LGHNA and YSLEER. This CDR3 contains 16 residues. The DNA of the CDR3 is TGCGCCAGCAGCCAGACAGGGGTATCCTATAATTCACCCCTCCACTTT. Protein product: CASSQTGVSYNSPLHF.

The chain joins TRBV6-5 to TRBJ2-7, with TRBD2 matching 8 bases. The CDR3 contains 15 residues. Germline lookup yields CDR1 MNHEY and CDR2 SVGAGI. Losses at the gene ends were 6 bases for V and 4 bases for J; bases not matched to a gene: 11. The CDR3 nucleotides are TGTGCCAGCAGAGCAACGGGGGGGCAAAAATACGAGCAGTACTTC. It translates to CASRATGGQKYEQYF.

A few counts support this clone. The rearrangement joins TRBV28 to TRBJ2-5, with 9 positions matching TRBD2. V lost 2 bases and J lost 4; bases outside the gene matches: 20. Per the germline V gene, CDR1 is MDHEN and CDR2 is SYDVKM. CDR3 length: 20 residues. CDR3 protein: CASSLVSPGLAITPGETQYF. CDR3 coding DNA: TGTGCCAGCAGTTTAGTCTCCCCCGGACTAGCGATAACCCCCGGAGAGACCCAGTACTTC.

V is TRBV27 and J is TRBJ1-6; 9 bases are shared with TRBD1. This CDR3 contains 14 residues. The germline V gene encodes CDR1 MNHEY and CDR2 SMNVEV (reference sequence). Trimming cost V 5 bases and J 9 bases; bases outside gene matches: 5. DNA for the CDR3: TGTGCCAGCAGTCTCCGGGACAGGGTTTCACCCCTCCACTTT. Translated, it gives CASSLRDRVSPLHF.

This clone was observed once. The chain is built from TRBV7-2 and TRBJ2-2; 9 bases align to TRBD1. CDR3 length: 15 amino acids. The J segment lost 7 bases and the V segment lost 5 bases, leaving 8 bases of the junction unmatched. CDR1 is SGHTA and CDR2 is FQGNSA in the germline V gene. This chain's CDR3 is CASSLGTGTIGELFF. CDR3 sequence (DNA): TGTGCCAGCAGCCTCGGGACAGGGACGATCGGGGAGCTGTTTTTT.

The genes are TRBV5-5 and TRBJ1-4; 9 bases are shared with TRBD1. This CDR3 has 14 residues. The ends lost 4 bases at V and 7 bases at J; junction bases unmatched: 5. The V gene's germline CDR1 is SGHKS and CDR2 YYEKEE (reference sequence). The chain's CDR3 is CASSTGTGIEKLFF. The DNA of the CDR3 is TGTGCCAGCAGCACCGGGACAGGGATTGAAAAACTGTTTTTT. Drawing the rest from reference TRBV5-5 and TRBJ1-4, the complete variable domain is DAGVTQSPTHLIKTRGQQVTLRCSPISGHKSVSWYQQVLGQGPQFIFQYYEKEERGRGNFPDRFSARQFPNYSSELNVNALLLGDSALYLCASSTGTGIEKLFFGSGTQLSVL.

In this sample, this clone turned up a few times. V usage is TRBV11-2 and J usage is TRBJ2-2; the match to TRBD2 covers 11 bases. This CDR3 is built from 15 residues. V lost 4 bases, J lost 9 bases, and 7 bases stayed unmatched. Germline CDR1 is SGHAT and CDR2 is FQNNGV. Here the CDR3 reads CASSWLAGGIRELFF. The CDR3 bases are TGTGCCAGCAGCTGGCTAGCGGGAGGCATCAGGGAGCTGTTTTTT.

The V call is TRBV14, the J call TRBJ2-5; TRBD1 might be the D (6 bases). CDR1 is SGHDN and CDR2 is FVKESK in the germline V gene. This CDR3 contains 12 residues. V dropped 1 base and J dropped 6 bases, with 6 bases sitting between them. The chain's CDR3 is CASSQGGQTQYF. Written as DNA, the CDR3 is TGTGCCAGCAGCCAAGGGGGGCAGACCCAGTACTTC.

The chain joins TRBV24-1 to TRBJ2-7, with TRBD1 matching over 8 bases. V dropped 3 bases and J dropped 2; count of bases not matched to a gene: 5. The CDR3 is made up of 15 amino acids. The germline gives CDR1 KGHDR, CDR2 SFDVKD. In nucleotides, the CDR3 is TGTGCCACCAGTGATCAGGGGGCAAGGGCCTACGAGCAGTACTTC. Translated: CATSDQGARAYEQYF.

This clone has a handful of counts. The rearrangement uses TRBV19 and TRBJ1-5, with TRBD1 as a possible D gene (5 bases). The V and J ends lost 5 bases and 4 bases respectively, with 9 bases between them. Germline loops: CDR1 LNHDA, CDR2 SQIVND (reference sequence). CDR3 size: 13 residues. As DNA, the CDR3 is TGTGCCAGTAGTGGGGGGGGGAATCAGCCCCAGCATTTT. Its protein product is CASSGGGNQPQHF. The complete variable domain, with remaining parts taken from reference TRBV19 and TRBJ1-5, reads DGGITQSPKYLFRKEGQNVTLSCEQNLNHDAMYWYRQDPGQGLRLIYYSQIVNDFQKGDIAEGYSVSREKKESFPLTVTSAQKNPTAFYLCASSGGGNQPQHFGDGTRLSIL.

This chain joins TRBV6-2 or TRBV6-3 and TRBJ2-3, with a possible D match to TRBD1 (6 bases). The CDR3 runs to 14 residues. Trimming shortened V by 6 bases and J by 1 base, and 11 bases separated the two germline ends. CDR1 and CDR2 (germline): MNHEY, SVGEGT. CDR3 region: CASSLRQGTDTQYF. In DNA form, the CDR3 reads TGTGCCAGCAGCCTGCGACAGGGCACAGATACGCAGTATTTT.

This clone was seen only a few times. The chain joins TRBV4-2 to TRBJ2-3, with a possible D match to TRBD2 (7 bases). V lost 0 bases and J lost 5, with 18 bases in between. There are 17 residues in the CDR3. The germline V gene encodes CDR1 LGHNA and CDR2 YNFKEQ. The CDR3 reads CASSQEGWGGAEDTQYF. In DNA, the CDR3 is TGTGCCAGCAGCCAAGAGGGTTGGGGGGGGGCTGAAGATACGCAGTATTTT.

The chain combines TRBV10-3 with TRBJ1-4; D not resolved. Between the trimmed V and J ends, which lost 8 bases and 4 bases, there was a span of 8 bases. Germline V CDR1 and CDR2: ENHRY, SYGVKD. The CDR3 is 12 amino acids. The CDR3 reads CAIRDFNEKLFF. CDR3 DNA: TGTGCCATCCGGGATTTTAATGAAAAACTGTTTTTT.

In this sample, this clone is medium-sized. The chain links TRBV19 to TRBJ1-1; the match to TRBD1 covers 8 bases. This CDR3 is built from 15 residues. Germline CDR1 and CDR2: LNHDA and SQIVND (reference sequence). The V segment lost 5 bases and the J segment 0 bases; nucleotides outside the gene matches: 5. CDR3 sequence (DNA): TGTGCCAGTAGTGGGGGACAGGCCCTGAACACTGAAGCTTTCTTT. It encodes CASSGGQALNTEAFF.

The chain links TRBV30 to TRBJ2-7; 7 bases match TRBD1. CDR1 is GTSNPN and CDR2 is SVGIG in the germline V gene (reference sequence). The V gene end was trimmed by 5 bases and the J gene end by 9 bases; junction bases not matched to a gene: 7. The CDR3 is made up of 11 amino acids. In DNA, the CDR3 is TGTGCCTGGGTTACGGGACAGCGGCAGTACTTC. It codes for CAWVTGQRQYF.

As to this clone: The junction departs from germline at one end; a sequencing error may be responsible. The chain recombines TRBV6-1 with TRBJ1-6; no clear D gene. The CDR3 length is 12 residues. CDR1 is MNHNS and CDR2 is SASEGT in the germline V gene. The CDR3 nucleotides read TGTGCCAGCAGGGAAGGGAGATCACCCCTCCACTTT. Its protein is CASREGRSPLHF.

The chain employs TRBV2 and TRBJ1-5; D remains ambiguous. The ends were cut back, 4 bases at V and 4 bases at J, with 11 bases in the middle. Germline loops: CDR1 SNHLY, CDR2 FYNNEI. This CDR3 comprises 14 residues. The CDR3 DNA reads as TGTGCCAGCAGTGGATACAGAAATAATCAGCCCCAGCATTTT. Its protein product is CASSGYRNNQPQHF.